The 26 T cell receptor beta chains presented below share a single source sample, sequenced in a study of T cell responses to AZD1222 COVID-19 vaccine. Produced via immunoSEQ multiplex PCR; TCRdb's table is partial and in-frame only. In the table there are 250,000 to 300,000 clones, 90% to 95% of which are singletons. The material was peripheral blood, obtained 28 days after the second AZD1222 dose. These receptor sequences come from an adult who received the AZD1222 COVID-19 vaccine.

This rearrangement joins TRBV28 to TRBJ1-2; 10 nucleotides line up with TRBD1. J gave up 2 bases and V 8 bases, and 11 bases lay outside the gene matches. The CDR3 is 16 amino acids. Germline CDR1 reads MDHEN; CDR2 reads SYDVKM. The CDR3 loop is CASRDRGLRGNYGYTF. The CDR3 DNA sequence: TGTGCCAGCCGGGACAGGGGATTAAGGGGGAACTATGGCTACACCTTC.

This chain connects TRBV7-9 to TRBJ1-1; a weak D match, TRBD1 (5 bases). V was trimmed by 4 bases and J by 10 bases, leaving 16 bases between them. The CDR3 has 13 residues. From germline, CDR1 is SEHNR and CDR2 FQNEAQ (reference sequence). This CDR3 is CASSWGEGAGAFF. DNA of the CDR3: TGTGCCAGCAGCTGGGGCGAGGGAGCGGGAGCTTTCTTT.

This chain connects TRBV7-2 to TRBJ1-3; D is perhaps TRBD1 (5 bases). Trimming took off 4 bases at V and 4 bases at J, with 11 bases between the two ends. The CDR3 has 14 residues. Germline CDR1 reads SGHTA; CDR2 reads FQGNSA. The CDR3 sequence is CASSYSGRGNTIYF. CDR3 nucleotide sequence: TGTGCCAGCAGCTATTCAGGGAGGGGAAACACCATATATTTT.

This chain uses TRBV6-5 with TRBJ1-5; TRBD1 aligns across 7 bases. The germline V gene has CDR1 MNHEY and CDR2 SVGAGI. The trim removed 0 bases at V and 9 bases at J, leaving 11 bases unmatched. The CDR3 extends over 16 amino acids. In nucleotides, the CDR3 is TGTGCCAGCAGTTACTCATTTGGACAGGTCATATGGCCCCAGCATTTT. This gives the protein CASSYSFGQVIWPQHF.

The chain combines TRBV3-1 (or the pseudogene TRBV3-2) with TRBJ1-2; no definite D call. Germline CDR1 and CDR2: LGHDT and YNNKEL (reference sequence). The CDR3 is 14 amino acids. V gave up 5 bases and J gave up 3 bases, with 13 bases separating them. CDR3 in DNA: TGTGCCAGCAGCTCTACAACACGCCACTATGGCTACACCTTC. Protein: CASSSTTRHYGYTF.

J is TRBJ2-7 and V is TRBV9; D unclear. This CDR3 contains 13 residues. Deletions cut 0 bases from V and 6 bases from J, with 10 bases between. The germline V gene encodes CDR1 SGDLS and CDR2 YYNGEE. The CDR3 DNA follows: TGTGCCAGCAGCGTAGCTGACCCTCTCGAGCAGTACTTC. This codes for CASSVADPLEQYF.

The chain carries TRBV10-3 and TRBJ1-2; 8 bases match TRBD1. The CDR3 sequence is 12 residues long. The V and J ends lost 6 bases and 6 bases, in that order; junction bases with no gene match: 3. The germline CDR1 and CDR2 sequences are ENHRY and SYGVKD. The CDR3 region has the DNA TGTGCCATCAGCGTGACAGGGGATGGCTACACCTTC. It translates to CAISVTGDGYTF.

This clone showed up just once. The chain couples TRBV19 to TRBJ1-1; D gene unclear. Between the trimmed V and J ends, which lost 8 bases and 4 bases, there was a span of 14 bases. CDR1 LNHDA and CDR2 SQIVND come from the germline V gene (reference sequence). The CDR3 extends over 13 amino acids. The CDR3 DNA sequence: TGTGCCAGTGGTAGCTGGTGGGCCACTGAAGCTTTCTTT. The encoded protein is CASGSWWATEAFF.

This chain connects TRBV7-3 to TRBJ2-3; D might be TRBD1 (5 bases). Germline V gene lookup returns CDR1 SGHTA and CDR2 FQGTGA. V lost 5 bases and J 4 bases, leaving 10 bases between the germline ends. The length of the CDR3 is 13 residues. In DNA form, the CDR3 reads TGTGCCAGCAGCGGAAGGGGCCCAGATACGCAGTATTTT. It is translated as CASSGRGPDTQYF.

This clone was detected only once. This chain uses TRBV3-1 (or the pseudogene TRBV3-2) with TRBJ1-3; D may be TRBD1 (5 bases). The CDR3 has 14 amino acids. CDR1 LGHDT and CDR2 YNNKEL come from the germline V gene (reference sequence). The V end was cut by 1 base, the J end by 5 bases, with 9 bases between. The DNA for the CDR3 is TGTGCCAGCAGCCAAGCGTCGGGGCGAAACACCATATATTTT. Amino acids: CASSQASGRNTIYF.

This clone was counted a single time. The chain has TRBV4-3 and TRBJ2-7, with 7 bases matching TRBD2. The CDR3 has 13 residues. With 4 bases clipped from V and 7 bases from J, the junction kept 7 bases outside the gene matches. Per the germline V gene, CDR1 is LGHNA and CDR2 is YSLEER. The CDR3 spells CASSLGLSSEQYF. The CDR3 DNA reads TGCGCCAGCAGCCTGGGACTATCCTCTGAGCAGTACTTC.

The genes are TRBV7-2 and TRBJ1-2; 7 bases map to TRBD1. Per the germline V gene, CDR1 is SGHTA and CDR2 is FQGNSA. The V segment lost 5 bases and the J segment 5 bases; nucleotides outside the gene matches: 5. The CDR3 loop spans 13 amino acids. In DNA form, the CDR3 reads TGTGCCAGCAGCGCCGGGACAGTATATGGCTACACCTTC. It translates to CASSAGTVYGYTF.

The chain is built from TRBV30 and TRBJ2-4; maybe TRBD1 (5 bases). Trimming removed 1 base from V and 6 bases from J, with 19 bases in between. Per the germline V gene, CDR1 is GTSNPN and CDR2 is SVGIG (reference sequence). CDR3 size: 16 residues. This chain's CDR3 is CAWSAPETACGNIQYF. DNA for the CDR3: TGTGCCTGGAGTGCCCCCGAGACAGCCTGCGGAAACATTCAGTACTTC.

This sequence joins TRBV9 and TRBJ2-1; 13 positions match TRBD2. The ends lost 0 bases at V and 0 bases at J; junction bases unmatched: 3. CDR1 is SGDLS and CDR2 is YYNGEE in the germline V gene. The CDR3 consists of 18 residues. CDR3 DNA sequence: TGTGCCAGCAGCGTAGGAGGGACTAGCGGGACCTCCTACAATGAGCAGTTCTTC. Translating it yields CASSVGGTSGTSYNEQFF.

This CDR3 is CASSPPSRASTGELFF. The CDR3 nucleotides read TGTGCCAGCTCACCACCGTCCAGGGCGAGCACCGGGGAGCTGTTTTTT. This sequence joins TRBV18 and TRBJ2-2; weak D call: TRBD1 (5 bases). Deletions cut 0 bases from V and 4 bases from J, with 12 bases between. Germline CDR1 and CDR2: KGHSH and LQKENI. The CDR3 sequence is 16 residues long.

The chain joins TRBV5-1 to TRBJ1-1; no definite D call. There are 13 residues in the CDR3. V lost 0 bases and J 5 bases, leaving 8 bases between the germline ends. Germline lookup yields CDR1 SGHRS and CDR2 YFSETQ. CDR3 bases: TGCGCCAGCAGCTTGGTGGCAGAGACTGAAGCTTTCTTT. Its protein is CASSLVAETEAFF.

The V gene is TRBV9, the J gene TRBJ2-5; no clear D gene. Trimming removed 0 bases at V and 4 bases at J, with 7 bases between. The germline gives CDR1 SGDLS, CDR2 YYNGEE. CDR3 size: 13 residues. The CDR3, as DNA: TGTGCCAGCAGCGTAGGGCTCGGAGAGACCCAGTACTTC. Its protein is CASSVGLGETQYF. Using reference TRBV9 and TRBJ2-5 for the parts outside the CDR3, the full variable domain is DSGVTQTPKHLITATGQRVTLRCSPRSGDLSVYWYQQSLDQGLQFLIQYYNGEERAKGNILERFSAQQFPDLHSELNLSSLELGDSALYFCASSVGLGETQYFGPGTRLLVL.

The CDR3 loop reads CASSVSLAPIAYEQYF. The CDR3 coding sequence is TGTGCCAGCAGTGTCAGCTTAGCTCCGATCGCCTACGAGCAGTACTTC. V is TRBV27 and J is TRBJ2-7; no reliable D call. The CDR3 has 16 residues. In germline, CDR1 is MNHEY, CDR2 SMNVEV (reference sequence). The ends were cut back, 5 bases at V and 2 bases at J, with 19 bases in the middle.

J is TRBJ1-2 and V is TRBV19; TRBD1 might be the D (6 bases). The CDR3 loop spans 16 amino acids. Germline lookup yields CDR1 LNHDA and CDR2 SQIVND (reference sequence). V was cut by 1 base and J by 3 bases, with 15 bases left in between. CDR3: CASSIVRGNWDYGYTF. For the CDR3, the DNA is TGTGCCAGTAGTATAGTGAGGGGGAATTGGGACTATGGCTACACCTTC.

The V and J genes are TRBV3-1 (or the pseudogene TRBV3-2) and TRBJ1-1, with D perhaps TRBD1 (5 bases). Trimming left V 1 base short and J 4 bases short, with 10 bases between. Looked up from germline, CDR1 is LGHDT and CDR2 is YNNKEL (reference sequence). The CDR3 loop spans 14 amino acids. CDR3 sequence reads: CASSQVGVGTEAFF. The CDR3 DNA is TGTGCCAGCAGCCAAGTGGGGGTGGGCACTGAAGCTTTCTTT.

The chain couples TRBV9 to TRBJ2-7, with 8 positions matching TRBD1. Looked up from germline, CDR1 is SGDLS and CDR2 is YYNGEE. Trimming took 6 bases from V and 5 from J; bases not matched to a gene: 7. The CDR3 spans 13 residues. CDR3 residues: CASNGQGDDEQYF. CDR3 in DNA: TGTGCCAGCAACGGACAGGGCGACGACGAGCAGTACTTC.

The chain joins TRBV7-7 to TRBJ2-7, with TRBD2 matching over 8 bases. Germline values: CDR1 SSHAT, CDR2 FNYEAQ (reference sequence). The trim removed 5 bases at V and 3 bases at J, leaving 3 bases unmatched. CDR3 length: 13 residues. This CDR3 reads CASSQAGGYEQYF. DNA of the CDR3: TGTGCCAGCAGCCAGGCGGGAGGCTACGAGCAGTACTTC.

V and J are TRBV27 and TRBJ2-7; 10 bases map to TRBD2. J was trimmed by 1 base and V by 7 bases; bases with no gene match: 10. This CDR3 contains 16 residues. Per the germline V gene, CDR1 is MNHEY and CDR2 is SMNVEV (reference sequence). In DNA form, the CDR3 reads TGTGCCAGCATGGCGAGCGGGAGGGCCAGGTCCTACGAGCAGTACTTC. It translates to CASMASGRARSYEQYF.

The rearrangement joins TRBV28 to TRBJ2-4; the D gene could be TRBD1 or TRBD2 (5 bases each). The CDR3 length is 14 residues. Germline V gene sequence: CDR1 MDHEN, CDR2 SYDVKM. Trimming shortened V by 3 bases and J by 5 bases, and 11 bases separated the two germline ends. The CDR3 is CASSLGRPENIQYF. Written as DNA, the CDR3 is TGTGCCAGCAGTTTGGGACGTCCCGAAAACATTCAGTACTTC.

The chain has TRBV7-2 and TRBJ2-5, with TRBD2 identical over 7 bases. Germline loops: CDR1 SGHTA, CDR2 FQGNSA. Trimming removed 7 bases from V and 2 bases from J; junction bases left unmatched: 13. The CDR3 is 16 residues long. The DNA for the CDR3 is TGTGCCAGCACCCGGGGAGTGGCTAGCGGACAAGAGACCCAGTACTTC. Residues: CASTRGVASGQETQYF.

This chain connects TRBV9 to TRBJ1-1; the D gene is possibly TRBD1 (5 bases). The CDR3 has 14 amino acids. Germline values: CDR1 SGDLS, CDR2 YYNGEE. V shed 4 bases and J shed 0 bases, with 10 bases lying between them. CDR3 bases: TGTGCCAGCAGCCGGGGGTACATGAACACTGAAGCTTTCTTT. Amino acid sequence: CASSRGYMNTEAFF.